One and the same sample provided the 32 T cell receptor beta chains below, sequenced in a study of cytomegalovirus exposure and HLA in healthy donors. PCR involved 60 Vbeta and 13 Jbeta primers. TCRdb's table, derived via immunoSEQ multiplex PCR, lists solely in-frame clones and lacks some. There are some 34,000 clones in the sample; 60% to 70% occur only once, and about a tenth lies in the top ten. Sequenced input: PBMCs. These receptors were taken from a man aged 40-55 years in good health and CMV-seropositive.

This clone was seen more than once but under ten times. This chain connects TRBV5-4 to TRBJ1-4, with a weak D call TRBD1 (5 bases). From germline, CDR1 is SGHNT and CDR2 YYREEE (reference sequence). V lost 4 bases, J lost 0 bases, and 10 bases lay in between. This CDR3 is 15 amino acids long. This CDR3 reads CASSKTGATNEKLFF. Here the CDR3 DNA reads TGTGCCAGCAGCAAAACAGGTGCAACTAATGAAAAACTGTTTTTT.

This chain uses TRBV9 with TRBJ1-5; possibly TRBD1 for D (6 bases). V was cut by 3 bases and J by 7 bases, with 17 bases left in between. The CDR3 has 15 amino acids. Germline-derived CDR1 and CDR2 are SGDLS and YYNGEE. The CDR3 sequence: CASSAGEKGSQPQHF. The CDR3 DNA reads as TGTGCCAGCAGCGCAGGGGAGAAGGGCAGCCAGCCCCAGCATTTT.

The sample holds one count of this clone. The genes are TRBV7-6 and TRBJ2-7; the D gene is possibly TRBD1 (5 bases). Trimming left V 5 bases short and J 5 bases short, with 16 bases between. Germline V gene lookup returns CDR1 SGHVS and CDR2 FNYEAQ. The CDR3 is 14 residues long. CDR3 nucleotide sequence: TGTGCCAGCAGCCTAGGGGTAGTTCGGGACGAGCAGTACTTC. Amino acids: CASSLGVVRDEQYF.

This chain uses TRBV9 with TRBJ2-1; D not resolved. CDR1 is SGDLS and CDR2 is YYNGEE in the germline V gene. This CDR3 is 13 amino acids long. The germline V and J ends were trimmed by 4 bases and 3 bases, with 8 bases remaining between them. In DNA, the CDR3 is TGTGCCAGCAGCTCCCTGAGCTACAATGAGCAGTTCTTC. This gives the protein CASSSLSYNEQFF.

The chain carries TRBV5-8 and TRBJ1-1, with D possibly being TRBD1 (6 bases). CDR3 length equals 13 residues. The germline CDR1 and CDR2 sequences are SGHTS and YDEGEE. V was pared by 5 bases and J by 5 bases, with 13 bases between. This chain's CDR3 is CASRRTGITEAFF. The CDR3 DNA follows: TGTGCCAGCAGGAGAACAGGGATAACTGAAGCTTTCTTT.

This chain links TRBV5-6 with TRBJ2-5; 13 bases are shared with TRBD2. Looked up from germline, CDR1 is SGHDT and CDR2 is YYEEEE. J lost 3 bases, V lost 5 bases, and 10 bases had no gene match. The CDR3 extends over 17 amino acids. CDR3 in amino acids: CASSPLATSGGEETQYF. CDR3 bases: TGTGCCAGCAGTCCTTTGGCTACTAGCGGGGGGGAAGAGACCCAGTACTTC.

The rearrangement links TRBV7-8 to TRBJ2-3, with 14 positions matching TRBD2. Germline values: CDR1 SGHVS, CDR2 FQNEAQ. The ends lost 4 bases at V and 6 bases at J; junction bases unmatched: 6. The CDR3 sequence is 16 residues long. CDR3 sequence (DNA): TGTGCCAGCAGCTCCCGACTAGCGGGGGGGCCGGATACGCAGTATTTT. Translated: CASSSRLAGGPDTQYF.

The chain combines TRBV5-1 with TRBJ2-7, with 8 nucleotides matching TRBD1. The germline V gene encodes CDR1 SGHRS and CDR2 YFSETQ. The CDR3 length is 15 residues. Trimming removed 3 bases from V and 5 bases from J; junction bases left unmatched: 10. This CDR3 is CASSSLIGTGNEQYF. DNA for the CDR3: TGCGCCAGCAGCTCCCTCATCGGGACAGGCAACGAGCAGTACTTC.

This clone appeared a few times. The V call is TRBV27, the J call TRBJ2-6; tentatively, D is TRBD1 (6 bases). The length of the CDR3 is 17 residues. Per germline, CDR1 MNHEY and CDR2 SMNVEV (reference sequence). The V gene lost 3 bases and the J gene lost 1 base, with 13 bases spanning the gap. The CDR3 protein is CASSFITGRSGANVLTF. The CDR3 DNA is TGTGCCAGCAGTTTCATCACAGGGAGATCTGGGGCCAACGTCCTGACTTTC.

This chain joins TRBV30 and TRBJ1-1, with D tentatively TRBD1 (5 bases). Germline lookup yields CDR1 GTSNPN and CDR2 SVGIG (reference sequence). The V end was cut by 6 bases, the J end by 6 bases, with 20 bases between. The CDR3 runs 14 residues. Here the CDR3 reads CACRGDMGRSEAFF. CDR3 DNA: TGTGCCTGCCGGGGCGACATGGGGAGGTCTGAAGCTTTCTTT.

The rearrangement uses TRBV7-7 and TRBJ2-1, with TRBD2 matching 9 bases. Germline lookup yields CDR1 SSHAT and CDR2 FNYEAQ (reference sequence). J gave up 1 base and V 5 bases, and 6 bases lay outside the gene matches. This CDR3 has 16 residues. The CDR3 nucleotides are TGTGCCAGCAGCCCCTATAGCGGGGGATCCTACAATGAGCAGTTCTTC. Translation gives CASSPYSGGSYNEQFF.

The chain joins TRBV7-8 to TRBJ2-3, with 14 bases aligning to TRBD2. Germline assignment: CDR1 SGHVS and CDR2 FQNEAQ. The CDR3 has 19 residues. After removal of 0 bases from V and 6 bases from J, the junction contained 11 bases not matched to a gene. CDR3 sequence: CASSLATSGGVPPGDTQYF. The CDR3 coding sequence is TGTGCCAGCAGCTTAGCGACTAGCGGGGGGGTCCCGCCAGGGGATACGCAGTATTTT.

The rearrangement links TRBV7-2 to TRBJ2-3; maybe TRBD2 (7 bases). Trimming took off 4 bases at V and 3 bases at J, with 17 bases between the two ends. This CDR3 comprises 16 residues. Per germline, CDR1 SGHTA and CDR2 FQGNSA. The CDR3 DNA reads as TGTGCCAGCAGCTCACCACCGGGGGGCCCGACAGATACGCAGTATTTT. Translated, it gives CASSSPPGGPTDTQYF.

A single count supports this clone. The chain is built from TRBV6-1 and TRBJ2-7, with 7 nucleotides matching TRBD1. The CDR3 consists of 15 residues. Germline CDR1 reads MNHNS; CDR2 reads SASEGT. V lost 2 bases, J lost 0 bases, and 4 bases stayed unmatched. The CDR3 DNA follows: TGTGCCAGCAGTGAATTTGGGGACAGCTCCTACGAGCAGTACTTC. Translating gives CASSEFGDSSYEQYF.

The CDR3 is CASSEPESYGYTF. CDR3 coding DNA: TGTGCCAGCAGTGAACCTGAGTCCTATGGCTACACCTTC. The chain combines TRBV2 with TRBJ1-2, with D hard to call. The CDR3 loop spans 13 amino acids. CDR1 is SNHLY, CDR2 FYNNEI, per germline. Trimming shortened V by 2 bases and J by 4 bases, and 8 bases separated the two germline ends.

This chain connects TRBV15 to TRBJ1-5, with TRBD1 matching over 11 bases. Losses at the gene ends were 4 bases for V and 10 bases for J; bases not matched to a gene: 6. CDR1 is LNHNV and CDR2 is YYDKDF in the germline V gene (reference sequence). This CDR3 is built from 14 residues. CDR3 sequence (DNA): TGTGCCACCAGCAAGAGGGACAGGGGGGAACCCCAGCATTTT. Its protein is CATSKRDRGEPQHF.

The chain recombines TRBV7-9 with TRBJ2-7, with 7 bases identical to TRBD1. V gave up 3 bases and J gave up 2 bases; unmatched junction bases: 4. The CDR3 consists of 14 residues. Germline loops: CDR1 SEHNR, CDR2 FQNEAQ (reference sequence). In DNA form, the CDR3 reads TGTGCCAGCAGCTTCTCCGGGACAGCCTACGAGCAGTACTTC. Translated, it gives CASSFSGTAYEQYF.

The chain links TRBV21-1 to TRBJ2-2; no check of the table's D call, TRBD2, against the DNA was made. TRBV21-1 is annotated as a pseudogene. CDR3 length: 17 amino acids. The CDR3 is CASSHLRAGGDTGELFF. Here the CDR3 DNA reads TGTGCCAGCAGCCATCTGAGAGCGGGGGGCGACACCGGGGAGCTGTTTTTT.

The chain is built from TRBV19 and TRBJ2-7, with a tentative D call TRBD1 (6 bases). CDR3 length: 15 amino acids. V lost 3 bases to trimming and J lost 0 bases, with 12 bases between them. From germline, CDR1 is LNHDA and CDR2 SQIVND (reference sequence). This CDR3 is CASSIAGAFSYEQYF. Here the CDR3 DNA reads TGTGCCAGTAGTATCGCAGGGGCCTTCTCCTACGAGCAGTACTTC.

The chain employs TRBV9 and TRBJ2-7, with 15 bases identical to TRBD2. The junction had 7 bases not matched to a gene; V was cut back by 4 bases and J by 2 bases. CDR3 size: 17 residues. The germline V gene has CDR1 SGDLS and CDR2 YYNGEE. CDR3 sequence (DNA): TGTGCCAGCAGCCACGGGACTAGCGGGGGGCTTACCTACGAGCAGTACTTC. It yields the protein CASSHGTSGGLTYEQYF.

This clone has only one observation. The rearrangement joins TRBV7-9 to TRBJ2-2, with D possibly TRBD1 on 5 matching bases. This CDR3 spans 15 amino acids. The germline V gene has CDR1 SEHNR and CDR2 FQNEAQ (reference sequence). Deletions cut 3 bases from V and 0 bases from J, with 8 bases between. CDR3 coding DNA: TGTGCCAGCAGCTTTCAGGGTACGAACACCGGGGAGCTGTTTTTT. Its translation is CASSFQGTNTGELFF.

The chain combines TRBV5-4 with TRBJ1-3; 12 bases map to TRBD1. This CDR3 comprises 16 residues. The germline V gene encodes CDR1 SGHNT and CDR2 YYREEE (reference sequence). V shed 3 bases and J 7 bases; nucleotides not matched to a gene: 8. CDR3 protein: CASSSGGTGGLNTIYF. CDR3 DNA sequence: TGTGCCAGCAGCTCAGGGGGGACAGGGGGCTTGAACACCATATATTTT.

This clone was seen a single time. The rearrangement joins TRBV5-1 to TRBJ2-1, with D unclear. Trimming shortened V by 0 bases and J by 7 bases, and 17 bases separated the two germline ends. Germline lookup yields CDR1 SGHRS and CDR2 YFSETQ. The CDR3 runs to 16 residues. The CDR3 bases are TGCGCCAGCAGCTTGGGCGAGGCACGGCTTAAGAATGAGCAGTTCTTC. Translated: CASSLGEARLKNEQFF.

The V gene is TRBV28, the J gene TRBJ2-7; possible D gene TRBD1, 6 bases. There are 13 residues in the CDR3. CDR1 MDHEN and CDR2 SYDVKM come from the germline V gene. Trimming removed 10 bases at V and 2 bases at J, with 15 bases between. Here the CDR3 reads CATSGQITYEQYF. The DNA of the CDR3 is TGTGCCACCTCCGGACAGATAACCTACGAGCAGTACTTC.

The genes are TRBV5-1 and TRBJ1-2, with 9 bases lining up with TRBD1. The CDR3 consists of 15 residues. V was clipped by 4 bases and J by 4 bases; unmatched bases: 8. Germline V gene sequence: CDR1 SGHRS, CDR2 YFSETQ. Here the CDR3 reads CASSLGDRASYGYTF. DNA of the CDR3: TGCGCCAGCAGCCTCGGGGACAGGGCATCCTATGGCTACACCTTC.

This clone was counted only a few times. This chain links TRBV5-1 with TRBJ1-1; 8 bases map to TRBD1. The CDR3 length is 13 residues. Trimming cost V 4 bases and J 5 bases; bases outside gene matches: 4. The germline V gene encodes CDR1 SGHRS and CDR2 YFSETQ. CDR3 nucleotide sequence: TGCGCCAGCAGCCTAACAGGGGGGACTGAAGCTTTCTTT. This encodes CASSLTGGTEAFF.

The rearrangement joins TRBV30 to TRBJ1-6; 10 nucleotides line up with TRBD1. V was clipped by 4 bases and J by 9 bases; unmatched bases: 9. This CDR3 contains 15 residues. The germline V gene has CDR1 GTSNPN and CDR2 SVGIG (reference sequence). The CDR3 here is CAWTFPGTGASPLHF. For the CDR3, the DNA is TGTGCCTGGACTTTCCCCGGGACAGGGGCTTCACCCCTCCACTTT.

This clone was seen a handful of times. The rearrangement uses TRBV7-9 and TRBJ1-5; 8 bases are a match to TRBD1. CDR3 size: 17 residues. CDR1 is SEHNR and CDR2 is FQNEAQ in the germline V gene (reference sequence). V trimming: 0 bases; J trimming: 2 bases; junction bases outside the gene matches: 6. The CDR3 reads CASSLAQSGGGNQPQHF. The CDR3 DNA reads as TGTGCCAGCAGCTTAGCTCAATCAGGGGGCGGCAATCAGCCCCAGCATTTT.

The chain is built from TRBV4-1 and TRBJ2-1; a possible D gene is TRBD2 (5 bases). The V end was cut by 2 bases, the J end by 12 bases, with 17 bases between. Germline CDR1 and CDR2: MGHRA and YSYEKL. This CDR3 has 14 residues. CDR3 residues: CASSQTGRGKGQFF. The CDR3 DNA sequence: TGCGCCAGCAGCCAAACCGGTCGGGGAAAGGGGCAGTTCTTC.

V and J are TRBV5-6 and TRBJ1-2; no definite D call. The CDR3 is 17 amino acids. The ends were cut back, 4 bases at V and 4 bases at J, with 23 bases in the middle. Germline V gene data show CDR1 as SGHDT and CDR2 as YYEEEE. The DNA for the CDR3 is TGTGCCAGCAGCAAACCGGGGTCCATAAGGTCTAGCTATGGCTACACCTTC. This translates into CASSKPGSIRSSYGYTF.

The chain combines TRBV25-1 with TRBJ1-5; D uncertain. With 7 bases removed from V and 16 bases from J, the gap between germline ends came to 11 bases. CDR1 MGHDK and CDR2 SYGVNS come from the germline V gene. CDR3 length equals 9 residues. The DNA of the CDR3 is TGTGCCAGCAAAGTAGACACCCATTTT. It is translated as CASKVDTHF.

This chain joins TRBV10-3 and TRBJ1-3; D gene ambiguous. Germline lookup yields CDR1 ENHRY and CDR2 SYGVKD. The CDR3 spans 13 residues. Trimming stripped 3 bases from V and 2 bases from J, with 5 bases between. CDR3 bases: TGTGCCATCAGTGATTATGCTGGAAACACCATATATTTT. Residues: CAISDYAGNTIYF.